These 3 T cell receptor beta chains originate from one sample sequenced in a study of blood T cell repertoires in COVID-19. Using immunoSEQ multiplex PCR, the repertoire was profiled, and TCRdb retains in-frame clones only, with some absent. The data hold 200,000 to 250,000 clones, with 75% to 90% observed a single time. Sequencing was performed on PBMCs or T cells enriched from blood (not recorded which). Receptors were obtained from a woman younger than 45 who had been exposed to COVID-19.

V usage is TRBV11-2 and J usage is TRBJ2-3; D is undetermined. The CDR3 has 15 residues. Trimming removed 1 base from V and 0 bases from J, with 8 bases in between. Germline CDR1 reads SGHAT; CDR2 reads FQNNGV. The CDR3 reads CASSLVVPSTDTQYF. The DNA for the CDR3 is TGTGCCAGCAGCTTAGTCGTCCCTAGCACAGATACGCAGTATTTT.

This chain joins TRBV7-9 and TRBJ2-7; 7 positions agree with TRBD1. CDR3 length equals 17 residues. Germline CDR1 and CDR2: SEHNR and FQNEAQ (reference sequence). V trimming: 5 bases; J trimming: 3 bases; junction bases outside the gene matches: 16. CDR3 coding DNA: TGTGCCAGCAGCCCAAGTGGATTGAGGGACAGACACTACGAGCAGTACTTC. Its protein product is CASSPSGLRDRHYEQYF.

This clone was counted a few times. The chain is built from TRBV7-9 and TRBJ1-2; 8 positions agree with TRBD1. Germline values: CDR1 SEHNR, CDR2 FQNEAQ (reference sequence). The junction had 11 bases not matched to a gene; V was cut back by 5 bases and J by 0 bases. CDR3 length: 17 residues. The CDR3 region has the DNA TGTGCCAGCAGCCTCAGTGGTGGGACAGGACCTAACTATGGCTACACCTTC. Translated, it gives CASSLSGGTGPNYGYTF.